Sequencing of this T cell receptor beta chain was carried out in a study of shared clonotypes between healthy human individuals. This CDR3 contains 13 residues. The germline CDR1 and CDR2 sequences are MGHRA and YSYEKL. Trimming removed 2 bases from V and 5 bases from J, with 9 bases in between. This table comes from immunoSEQ multiplex PCR, and its TCRdb copy is limited to in-frame clones, with some not included. The table has hundreds of thousands of clones, less than 85% seen once. V is TRBV4-1 and J is TRBJ2-5, with D tentatively TRBD1 (6 bases). The clonotype was recovered from a woman aged 30 to 39 in good health. The specimen was memory CD4+ T cells sorted from blood. Subset noted: CD45RA-negative fraction. This CDR3 reads CASSQPDRETQYF. CDR3 coding DNA: TGCGCCAGCAGCCAACCCGACAGGGAGACCCAGTACTTC.